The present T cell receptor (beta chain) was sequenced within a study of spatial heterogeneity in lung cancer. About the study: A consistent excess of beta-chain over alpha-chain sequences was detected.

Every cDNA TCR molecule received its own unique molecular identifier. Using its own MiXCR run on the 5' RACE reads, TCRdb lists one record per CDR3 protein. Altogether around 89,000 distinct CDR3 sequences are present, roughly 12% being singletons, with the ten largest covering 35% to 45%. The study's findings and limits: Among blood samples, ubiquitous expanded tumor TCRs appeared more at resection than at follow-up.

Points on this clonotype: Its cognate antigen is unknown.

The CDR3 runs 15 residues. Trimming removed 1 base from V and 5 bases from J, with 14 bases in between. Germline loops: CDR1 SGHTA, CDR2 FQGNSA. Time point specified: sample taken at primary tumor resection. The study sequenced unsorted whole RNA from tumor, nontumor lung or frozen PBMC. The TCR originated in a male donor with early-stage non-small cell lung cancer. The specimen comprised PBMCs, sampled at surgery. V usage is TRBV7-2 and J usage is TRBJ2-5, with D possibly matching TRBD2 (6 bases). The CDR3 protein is CASSLESGGSETQYF. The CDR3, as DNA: TGTGCCAGCAGCTTAGAGTCAGGAGGGTCCGAGACCCAGTACTTC.